The 5 T cell receptor beta chains listed next were all sequenced from one sample in a study of regulatory T cells in long-lasting Graves disease. Through Arm-PCR of CDR3 regions and iRepertoire HTBI primers, TCR beta libraries were built. TCRdb re-called the multiplex PCR reads with MiXCR, one entry per CDR3 protein. Seen here are 350,000 to 450,000 distinct CDR3 sequences, under 15% observed once, and the top ten hold 16%. Time point described: newly diagnosed GD, antithyroid drugs for less than 3 months. With RNA extracted from PBMCs as input, the TCR library was made. These records were also assigned to another study, of T cells in Graves' hyperthyroidism and ophthalmopathy.

The input for sequencing was peripheral blood mononuclear cells (PBMCs), taken at new diagnosis, from a patient treated with antithyroid drugs. All receptors derive from a woman younger than 45 with Graves disease.

The chain is built from TRBV6-1 and TRBJ1-5; D might be TRBD1 (6 bases). The CDR3 contains 12 residues. Germline assignment: CDR1 MNHNS and CDR2 SASEGT. Trimming removed 8 bases from V and 4 bases from J, with 9 bases in between. CDR3 in DNA: TGTGCCAGCCGGACAGAGAATCAGCCCCAGCATTTT. The encoded protein is CASRTENQPQHF.

This clonotype was seen at least ten times. The J gene is TRBJ1-4, the V gene TRBV28, with 9 bases identical to TRBD1. Trimming at V came to 10 bases and at J to 3 bases, leaving 9 bases not matched to a gene. There are 15 residues in the CDR3. In germline, CDR1 is MDHEN, CDR2 SYDVKM. The CDR3: CAIGTGRVANEKLFF. CDR3 DNA sequence: TGTGCCATTGGGACAGGGAGGGTAGCTAATGAAAAACTGTTTTTT.

This clonotype was recorded many times. The V gene is TRBV11-2, the J gene TRBJ2-2; no reliable D call. The V end lost 2 bases, the J end lost 1 base, and 8 bases lay between the germline ends. Germline values: CDR1 SGHAT, CDR2 FQNNGV. The CDR3 is 15 amino acids. This CDR3 is CASSLSRWNTGELFF. Here the CDR3 DNA reads TGTGCCAGCAGCTTAAGTAGGTGGAACACCGGGGAGCTGTTTTTT.

The chain joins TRBV12-3 or TRBV12-4 to TRBJ2-5; D gene unclear. CDR3 length: 14 residues. The V end was cut by 2 bases, the J end by 0 bases, with 7 bases between. Here the CDR3 DNA reads TGTGCCAGCAGTTTAATGTTTCACCAAGAGACCCAGTACTTC. Protein: CASSLMFHQETQYF.

This clonotype was detected ten times or more. The chain recombines TRBV9 with TRBJ1-6, with 7 nucleotides matching TRBD1. V lost 2 bases to trimming and J lost 9 bases; unmatched junction nucleotides: 8. CDR1 is SGDLS, CDR2 YYNGEE, per germline. The CDR3 extends over 15 amino acids. CDR3 amino acids: CASSVADRVGSPLHF. CDR3 DNA: TGTGCCAGCAGCGTCGCTGACAGGGTGGGTTCACCCCTCCACTTT.